This T cell receptor beta chain was obtained from a study of beta chain features in type 1 diabetes. The CDR3 has 12 residues. The ends were cut back, 0 bases at V and 6 bases at J, with 5 bases in the middle. Looked up from germline, CDR1 is SGDLS and CDR2 is YYNGEE. Of the isolated RNA, all was reverse transcribed, and so the sequenced material was expressed TCRB transcripts. Only in-frame clones appear in the TCRdb table, and some are missing; sequencing was by immunoSEQ multiplex PCR. Among 70,000 to 90,000 clones listed, 30% to 35% were seen once. Cell sorting via CD45RO/CCR7/CD25/CD127/CD95/CD27 was performed to obtain CD4+ naive, central memory, regulatory and stem cell-like memory cells.

The sequencing input was stem cell memory CD4+ T cells from blood. The clonotype was recovered from a woman aged 18-35 years in good health. The chain combines TRBV9 with TRBJ2-3; no firm D call. CDR3 amino acids: CASSVAQDTQYF. In DNA, the CDR3 is TGTGCCAGCAGCGTAGCTCAGGATACGCAGTATTTT.